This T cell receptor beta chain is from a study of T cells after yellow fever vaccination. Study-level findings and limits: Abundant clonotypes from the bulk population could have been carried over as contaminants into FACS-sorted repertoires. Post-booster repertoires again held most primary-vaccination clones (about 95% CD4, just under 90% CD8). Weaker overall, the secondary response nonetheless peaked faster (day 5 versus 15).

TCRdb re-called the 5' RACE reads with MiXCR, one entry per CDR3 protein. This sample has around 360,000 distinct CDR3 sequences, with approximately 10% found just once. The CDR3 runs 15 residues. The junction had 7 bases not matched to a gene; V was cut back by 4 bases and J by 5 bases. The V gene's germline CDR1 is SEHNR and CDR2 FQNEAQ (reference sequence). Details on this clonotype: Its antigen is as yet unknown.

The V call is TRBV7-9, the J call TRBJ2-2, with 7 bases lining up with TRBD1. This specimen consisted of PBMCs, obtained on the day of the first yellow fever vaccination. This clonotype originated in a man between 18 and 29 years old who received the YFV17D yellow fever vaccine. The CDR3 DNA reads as TGTGCCAGCAGCTCCGACAGGGTTGGGACCGGGGAGCTGTTTTTT. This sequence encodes CASSSDRVGTGELFF.